Described below is a single T cell receptor (beta chain) sequence and its context. The antigen is not known. These data come from a study of cytomegalovirus exposure and HLA in healthy donors. The CDR3 is 16 amino acids. From germline, CDR1 is SGHNT and CDR2 YYREEE (reference sequence). The J segment lost 5 bases and the V segment lost 0 bases, leaving 9 bases of the junction unmatched. Broader study findings: A missense variant in DCLRE1C was later tied to TCR beta V- and J-gene trimming.

Use of 60 Vbeta and 13 Jbeta primers characterized the PCR. Clones were read by immunoSEQ multiplex PCR, and TCRdb kept only the in-frame ones, dropping some. The sample yields about 120,000 clones, 50% to 80% seen once. The origin of this receptor is a woman aged 40 to 50 in good health and CMV-seropositive. The chain joins TRBV5-4 to TRBJ2-5; 8 bases fit TRBD2. Sequencing was carried out using PBMCs. CDR3 loop: CASSLGSGEAGETQYF. DNA of the CDR3: TGTGCCAGCAGCTTGGGTAGCGGGGAGGCGGGGGAGACCCAGTACTTC.